This T cell receptor beta chain is drawn from a study of blood T cell repertoires in COVID-19. Study-wide context: Samples taken during acute and convalescent COVID-19 were collected in the United States, Italy and Spain. T cells, B-cell-depleted T cells, or PBMCs supplied cDNA or gDNA.

How the authors handled the data: Nucleated cell counts were estimated from reference gene primer amplification. Sequencing used immunoSEQ multiplex PCR; TCRdb keeps in-frame clones, though not all of them. D and trimming were read from the DNA, whereas the V and J calls and clone size are those reported in that table. The repertoire holds about 36,000 clones, with around 80% as singletons. Germline assignment: CDR1 WNHNN and CDR2 SYGVQD (reference sequence). The germline V and J ends were trimmed by 0 bases and 1 base, with 9 bases remaining between them. The CDR3 covers 15 residues. The sequenced material came from peripheral blood. This chain joins TRBV10-1 and TRBJ2-5, with D possibly TRBD1 on 6 matching bases. This clonotype was obtained from a man aged 60-69 years with acute or convalescent COVID-19. The CDR3 sequence is CASSESGRGQETQYF. CDR3 DNA: TGCGCCAGCAGTGAGTCGGGCAGGGGCCAAGAGACCCAGTACTTC.